These 14 T cell receptor beta chains were sequenced from one sample in a study of blood T cell repertoires in COVID-19. The data were produced by immunoSEQ multiplex PCR, yet TCRdb's version contains in-frame clones alone and is incomplete. Among approximately 180,000 clones listed, over 80% were seen once. Sequencing input: peripheral blood. All receptors derive from a woman aged 70-85 years with acute or convalescent COVID-19.

V usage is TRBV19 and J usage is TRBJ2-5; D is perhaps TRBD1 (5 bases). The CDR3 is made up of 15 amino acids. Deletions cut 3 bases from V and 2 bases from J, with 13 bases between. Germline V lookup: CDR1 LNHDA, CDR2 SQIVND (reference sequence). The CDR3 here is CASSIQGASQETQYF. For the CDR3, the DNA is TGTGCCAGTAGTATTCAAGGGGCCAGTCAAGAGACCCAGTACTTC.

This clone occurred a few times. The chain recombines TRBV6-1 with TRBJ1-1; 7 bases align to TRBD1. Germline CDR1 reads MNHNS; CDR2 reads SASEGT. V dropped 2 bases and J dropped 8; count of bases not matched to a gene: 5. The CDR3 runs to 13 residues. As DNA, the CDR3 is TGTGCCAGCAGTGAATTACAGGGGTCAGAAGCTTTCTTT. Amino acids: CASSELQGSEAFF.

The chain has TRBV5-1 and TRBJ2-7; tentatively, D is TRBD1 (6 bases). Trimming stripped 4 bases from V and 5 bases from J, with 13 bases between. The CDR3 has 13 amino acids. Germline-derived CDR1 and CDR2 are SGHRS and YFSETQ. CDR3 in amino acids: CASSLGQIDEQYF. In nucleotides, the CDR3 is TGCGCCAGCAGCCTTGGACAGATCGACGAGCAGTACTTC.

The chain recombines TRBV27 with TRBJ2-7; weak D call: TRBD1 (5 bases). Deletions cut 2 bases from V and 3 bases from J, with 14 bases between. In germline, CDR1 is MNHEY, CDR2 SMNVEV (reference sequence). CDR3 length equals 15 residues. The CDR3 DNA sequence: TGTGCCAGCAGTTTAGGGCGGACATTCGGCTACGAGCAGTACTTC. This encodes CASSLGRTFGYEQYF.

The J gene is TRBJ2-1, the V gene TRBV7-8; tentative D call: TRBD2 (7 bases). Germline V lookup: CDR1 SGHVS, CDR2 FQNEAQ. V dropped 8 bases and J dropped 4 bases, with 15 bases sitting between them. The CDR3 extends over 14 amino acids. The CDR3 DNA is TGTGCCAGCTCCGGCGGGGGCCTATACAATGAGCAGTTCTTC. It encodes CASSGGGLYNEQFF. Drawing the rest from reference TRBV7-8 and TRBJ2-1, the complete variable domain is GAGVSQSPRYKVAKRGQDVALRCDPISGHVSLFWYQQALGQGPEFLTYFQNEAQLDKSGLPSDRFFAERPEGSVSTLKIQRTQQEDSAVYLCASSGGGLYNEQFFGPGTRLTVL.

V is TRBV24-1 and J is TRBJ1-2; 7 nucleotides match TRBD1. After removal of 4 bases from V and 8 bases from J, the junction contained 12 bases not matched to a gene. The CDR3 runs 15 residues. Germline V gives CDR1 KGHDR, CDR2 SFDVKD. The CDR3 protein is CATSDPNYRGRGYTF. CDR3 bases: TGTGCCACCAGTGACCCTAATTACAGGGGTCGCGGCTACACCTTC.

This clone was found a few times. V is TRBV27 and J is TRBJ2-5; 8 bases match TRBD1. Per the germline V gene, CDR1 is MNHEY and CDR2 is SMNVEV (reference sequence). Unmatched junction bases numbered 10, after V lost 5 bases and J lost 5 bases. The CDR3 consists of 15 residues. The CDR3 sequence is CASSPRTGRSETQYF. The CDR3, as DNA: TGTGCCAGCAGTCCCCGGACAGGGAGGTCGGAGACCCAGTACTTC.

The rearrangement uses TRBV5-6 and TRBJ2-1; TRBD2 aligns across 14 bases. The J segment lost 7 bases and the V segment lost 4 bases, leaving 7 bases of the junction unmatched. Germline CDR1 is SGHDT and CDR2 is YYEEEE. The CDR3 runs 16 residues. This chain's CDR3 is CASSLGTSGGRNEQFF. The CDR3 DNA reads TGTGCCAGCAGCCTAGGGACTAGCGGGGGTAGAAATGAGCAGTTCTTC.

This clone has a single count. The chain joins TRBV10-3 to TRBJ2-1; 14 nucleotides match TRBD2. Trimming removed 8 bases from V and 1 base from J; junction bases left unmatched: 10. There are 18 residues in the CDR3. Per the germline V gene, CDR1 is ENHRY and CDR2 is SYGVKD. Here the CDR3 DNA reads TGTGCCATCGGAGGGGGACTAGCGGGAGAAGAGTCCTACAATGAGCAGTTCTTC. It encodes CAIGGGLAGEESYNEQFF.

V usage is TRBV3-1 (or the pseudogene TRBV3-2) and J usage is TRBJ1-6; TRBD1 is a possible D gene (6 bases). This CDR3 is built from 14 residues. Germline V gene lookup returns CDR1 LGHDT and CDR2 YNNKEL (reference sequence). V dropped 1 base and J dropped 9 bases, with 10 bases sitting between them. The CDR3 is CASSQGQVVSPLHF. CDR3 in DNA: TGTGCCAGCAGCCAAGGACAGGTGGTTTCACCCCTCCACTTT.

This sequence joins TRBV4-2 and TRBJ2-5; 7 nucleotides match TRBD1. The CDR3 is 16 residues long. V was clipped by 1 base and J by 1 base; unmatched bases: 6. Germline values: CDR1 LGHNA, CDR2 YNFKEQ. This chain's CDR3 is CASSQARQGPQETQYF. The CDR3 DNA follows: TGTGCCAGCAGCCAAGCCCGACAGGGACCCCAAGAGACCCAGTACTTC.

For this clone: Other DNA sequences in the same sample also yield this CDR3. V is TRBV6-5 and J is TRBJ1-5; 9 bases match TRBD1. The length of the CDR3 is 14 residues. CDR1 is MNHEY, CDR2 SVGAGI, per germline. The ends lost 6 bases at V and 3 bases at J; junction bases unmatched: 3. The CDR3 is CASRGQGNNQPQHF. Here the CDR3 DNA reads TGTGCCAGCAGGGGACAGGGAAACAATCAGCCCCAGCATTTT.

The chain recombines TRBV18 with TRBJ1-5, with unresolved D. Germline V lookup: CDR1 KGHSH, CDR2 LQKENI. The V and J ends lost 2 bases and 5 bases respectively, with 7 bases between them. This CDR3 region has 13 residues. This CDR3 reads CASSPSGDQPQHF. The CDR3 DNA is TGTGCCAGCTCACCAAGCGGGGATCAGCCCCAGCATTTT.

This rearrangement joins TRBV6-5 to TRBJ1-2; no reliable D call. This CDR3 contains 14 residues. V gave up 7 bases and J gave up 0 bases, with 12 bases separating them. Germline V gene data show CDR1 as MNHEY and CDR2 as SVGAGI. CDR3 protein: CASIFTRANYGYTF. CDR3 in DNA: TGTGCCAGCATTTTTACTCGGGCTAACTATGGCTACACCTTC.